This T cell receptor (beta chain) was obtained from a study of blood T cell repertoires in COVID-19. The data were produced by immunoSEQ multiplex PCR, yet TCRdb's version contains in-frame clones alone and is incomplete. The sample includes approximately 300,000 clones, 89% seen only once; the top ten take 4.5% to 6.5%. The CDR3 extends over 11 amino acids. Source material: PBMCs or T cells enriched from blood (not recorded which). This chain joins TRBV12-1 and TRBJ1-2; the table's D gene call, TRBD1, was not cross checked with the DNA. TRBV12-1 is listed as a pseudogene. The clonotype was recovered from a man in his fifties or sixties who had recovered from COVID-19. The CDR3 region is CASSGRCGYTF. The CDR3, as DNA: TGTGCCAGCAGCGGCCGTTGTGGCTACACCTTC.